Following are 9 T cell receptor beta chains from one sample sequenced in a study of T cell repertoires in cytomegalovirus infection. TCRdb fed the reads into MiXCR, producing one record per CDR3 protein. This sample carries approximately 290,000 distinct CDR3 sequences, about 25% of them seen once, and the ten largest clones take about 15%. The sequenced material came from PBMCs. The receptors were sampled from a human donor in good health (CMV status not recorded). Some clones in this sample may be carry-over from other donors' samples.

This clonotype was detected only a few times. The rearrangement uses TRBV6-6 and TRBJ2-7, with D perhaps given as TRBD1 or TRBD2 (5 bases each). V was shortened by 5 bases and J by 7 bases, with 24 bases between the two germline ends. The CDR3 has 16 residues. Germline V lookup: CDR1 MNHNY, CDR2 SVGAGI (reference sequence). CDR3 amino acids: CASSDRAGDLGGEQYF. The CDR3 region has the DNA TGTGCCAGCAGTGACCGAGCCGGGGACCTAGGTGGGGAGCAGTACTTC.

The chain is built from TRBV6-6 and TRBJ2-1; D is ambiguous. CDR3 length: 11 residues. Germline assignment: CDR1 MNHNY and CDR2 SVGAGI (reference sequence). The V and J ends lost 6 bases and 10 bases respectively, with 10 bases between them. CDR3 DNA: TGTGCCAGCAGGTCCACATTGGAGCAGTTCTTC. Amino acids: CASRSTLEQFF.

The V gene is TRBV7-2, the J gene TRBJ2-7; 8 nucleotides match TRBD1. This CDR3 contains 15 residues. Germline lookup yields CDR1 SGHTA and CDR2 FQGNSA. V shed 4 bases, J shed 4 bases, and the junction held 9 bases outside the gene matches. In nucleotides, the CDR3 is TGTGCCAGCAGCTACGGGACAGGAGAGGATTACGAGCAGTACGTC. Translation gives CASSYGTGEDYEQYV.

There are a few counts of this clonotype. The chain links TRBV7-2 to TRBJ1-4, with TRBD1 as a possible D gene (6 bases). The CDR3 has 15 amino acids. V dropped 1 base and J dropped 8 bases, with 14 bases sitting between them. From germline, CDR1 is SGHTA and CDR2 FQGNSA. The CDR3 is CASSLVGTGSEKLFF. In nucleotides, the CDR3 is TGTGCCAGCAGCTTAGTGGGCACAGGGTCCGAAAAACTGTTTTTT.

This clonotype showed up just a few times. The chain joins TRBV29-1 to TRBJ2-1; 9 nucleotides match TRBD2. The germline gives CDR1 SQVTM, CDR2 ANQGSEA. V dropped 1 base and J dropped 6; count of bases not matched to a gene: 4. The CDR3 has 14 residues. CDR3 residues: CSVEGLAGRNEQFF. In DNA form, the CDR3 reads TGCAGCGTTGAAGGGCTAGCGGGACGCAATGAGCAGTTCTTC.

This rearrangement joins TRBV28 to TRBJ2-7, with D possibly matching TRBD1 (6 bases). V was pared by 4 bases and J by 3 bases, with 13 bases between. Per germline, CDR1 MDHEN and CDR2 SYDVKM. The CDR3 consists of 14 residues. The CDR3 nucleotides are TGTGCCAGCAGTTCACTTACAGGGATCTACGAGCAGTACTTC. Translation gives CASSSLTGIYEQYF.

This clonotype was seen at least ten times. The V call is TRBV11-2, the J call TRBJ1-5; 8 nucleotides agree with TRBD1. The CDR3 sequence is 17 residues long. J was trimmed by 7 bases and V by 6 bases; bases with no gene match: 17. Per the germline V gene, CDR1 is SGHAT and CDR2 is FQNNGV. The CDR3 spells CASSTKVRQGLEQPQHF. The DNA of the CDR3 is TGTGCCAGCAGTACCAAAGTACGACAGGGGTTAGAACAGCCCCAGCATTTT.

The chain joins TRBV28 to TRBJ1-5; the D gene is possibly TRBD1 (6 bases). V was cut by 10 bases and J by 0 bases, with 19 bases left in between. Germline V gene data show CDR1 as MDHEN and CDR2 as SYDVKM. CDR3 length: 16 amino acids. This CDR3 is CATLVQGWYSNQPQHF. DNA for the CDR3: TGTGCCACCCTGGTTCAGGGGTGGTATAGCAATCAGCCCCAGCATTTT.

J is TRBJ2-3 and V is TRBV6-2 or TRBV6-3, with 7 bases identical to TRBD2. The CDR3 is 15 residues long. Germline V gene data show CDR1 as MNHEY and CDR2 as SVGEGT. Germline trimming cut 2 bases from V and 3 bases from J; bases unmatched to any gene: 5. The CDR3 bases are TGTGCCAGCAGTTACCGACTAGCCGCTACAGATACGCAGTATTTT. It translates to CASSYRLAATDTQYF.